A single sample is the source of the 22 T cell receptor beta chains below, sequenced in a study of blood T cell repertoires in COVID-19. Clones were sequenced by immunoSEQ multiplex PCR, and TCRdb holds only the in-frame ones, with some missing. In the table there are 140,000 to 150,000 clones, 84% of which are singletons. Sequenced material: peripheral blood. The receptors were sampled from a man in his thirties or forties with COVID-19, enrolled during active disease.

V gene TRBV6-6 combines with J gene TRBJ2-1, with D perhaps matching TRBD2 (5 bases). This CDR3 is 15 amino acids long. CDR1 and CDR2 from the germline V gene are MNHNY and SVGAGI (reference sequence). V lost 0 bases and J 8 bases, leaving 14 bases between the germline ends. The CDR3 is CASSYSGRRVDEQFF. The CDR3 DNA follows: TGTGCCAGCAGTTACTCGGGGAGAAGGGTGGATGAGCAGTTCTTC.

This clone was detected once. V is TRBV19 and J is TRBJ1-2; TRBD1 agrees at 7 bases. The CDR3 has 15 residues. The V and J ends lost 3 bases and 0 bases, in that order; junction bases with no gene match: 4. Germline V gene sequence: CDR1 LNHDA, CDR2 SQIVND (reference sequence). The DNA of the CDR3 is TGTGCCAGTAGTATTTCTGGGACAGCTAACTATGGCTACACCTTC. Protein sequence: CASSISGTANYGYTF.

This sequence joins TRBV5-1 and TRBJ1-5, with D perhaps matching TRBD1 (5 bases). The CDR3 has 14 amino acids. Trimming removed 4 bases at V and 5 bases at J, with 13 bases between. CDR1 SGHRS and CDR2 YFSETQ come from the germline V gene. The CDR3 here is CASSEALGDQPQHF. CDR3 coding DNA: TGCGCCAGCAGCGAGGCATTAGGGGATCAGCCCCAGCATTTT. Combining the CDR3 with reference TRBV5-1 and TRBJ1-5 gives the whole variable domain KAGVTQTPRYLIKTRGQQVTLSCSPISGHRSVSWYQQTPGQGLQFLFEYFSETQRNKGNFPGRFSGRQFSNSRSEMNVSTLELGDSALYLCASSEALGDQPQHFGDGTRLSIL.

V gene TRBV28 combines with J gene TRBJ1-5; 11 bases agree with TRBD1. J lost 6 bases, V lost 7 bases, and 8 bases had no gene match. Germline loops: CDR1 MDHEN, CDR2 SYDVKM. CDR3 size: 15 residues. CDR3 DNA sequence: TGTGCCAGCACCTCCGGGACAGGGGGGGGTCAGCCCCAGCATTTT. Residues: CASTSGTGGGQPQHF. Complete variable domain (other parts from reference TRBV28 and TRBJ1-5): DVKVTQSSRYLVKRTGEKVFLECVQDMDHENMFWYRQDPGLGLRLIYFSYDVKMKEKGDIPEGYSVSREKKERFSLILESASTNQTSMYLCASTSGTGGGQPQHFGDGTRLSIL.

The V call is TRBV27, the J call TRBJ1-6; weak D call: TRBD1 (5 bases). The CDR3 is 15 amino acids. V gave up 0 bases and J gave up 7 bases, with 10 bases separating them. Germline CDR1 reads MNHEY; CDR2 reads SMNVEV (reference sequence). The CDR3 sequence: CASSLSQGRNSPLHF. The CDR3 DNA reads as TGTGCCAGCAGTTTATCGCAGGGCCGGAATTCACCCCTCCACTTT.

DNA for the CDR3: TGTGCCAGCAGCTCCCGGTTAAGAGGGAATGAGCAGTTCTTC. The encoded protein is CASSSRLRGNEQFF. The J gene is TRBJ2-1, the V gene TRBV11-2, with D maybe TRBD2 (5 bases). Germline-derived CDR1 and CDR2 are SGHAT and FQNNGV. The CDR3 has 14 amino acids. V was trimmed by 4 bases and J by 7 bases, leaving 14 bases between them.

This clone was recorded only once. The CDR3 is CASSYSRTSGQETQYF. The CDR3 DNA reads as TGTGCCAGCAGTTACTCCCGGACTAGCGGACAAGAGACCCAGTACTTC. The chain recombines TRBV6-5 with TRBJ2-5; the match to TRBD2 covers 10 bases. The germline CDR1 and CDR2 sequences are MNHEY and SVGAGI. The CDR3 spans 16 residues. V was pared by 0 bases and J by 2 bases, with 3 bases of the junction left unmatched.

The chain recombines TRBV5-1 with TRBJ2-5; the match to TRBD2 covers 12 bases. This CDR3 region has 18 residues. The V gene end was trimmed by 1 base and the J gene end by 5 bases; junction bases not matched to a gene: 12. Germline lookup yields CDR1 SGHRS and CDR2 YFSETQ. The CDR3 DNA reads as TGCGCCAGCAGCTTGAATGCTGCACTAGCGGGAGGCGGGGAGACCCAGTACTTC. Its translation is CASSLNAALAGGGETQYF.

The gene calls are TRBV19 and TRBJ2-6; D ambiguous. Trimming took 2 bases from V and 3 from J, leaving 5 bases between them. CDR3 size: 14 residues. From germline, CDR1 is LNHDA and CDR2 SQIVND (reference sequence). The CDR3 loop reads CASSINLGANVLTF. The CDR3 nucleotides are TGTGCCAGTAGTATAAATCTTGGGGCCAACGTCCTGACTTTC.

There are many counts of this clone. The chain uses TRBV7-2 and TRBJ1-2; D gene unclear. Germline-derived CDR1 and CDR2 are SGHTA and FQGNSA. V lost 0 bases to trimming and J lost 2 bases, with 7 bases between them. CDR3 length: 14 amino acids. CDR3 bases: TGTGCCAGCAGCTTAGCGACCGGGAACTATGGCTACACCTTC. Its translation: CASSLATGNYGYTF.

This clone appeared a few times. This chain uses TRBV2 with TRBJ2-7, with TRBD2 matching 12 bases. The V gene's germline CDR1 is SNHLY and CDR2 FYNNEI. J lost 2 bases, V lost 4 bases, and 3 bases had no gene match. There are 15 residues in the CDR3. The CDR3 sequence is CASSGGLAGTYEQYF. The DNA of the CDR3 is TGTGCCAGCAGTGGCGGACTAGCGGGGACCTACGAGCAGTACTTC.

This chain joins TRBV6-4 and TRBJ1-1; the D gene is possibly TRBD1 (5 bases). This CDR3 spans 13 amino acids. Deletions cut 6 bases from V and 0 bases from J, with 8 bases between. Germline V gene lookup returns CDR1 MRHNA and CDR2 SNTAGT. The CDR3 here is CASSVTVNTEAFF. In nucleotides, the CDR3 is TGTGCCAGCAGCGTGACAGTGAACACTGAAGCTTTCTTT.

V usage is TRBV5-1 and J usage is TRBJ1-1, with 7 nucleotides matching TRBD1. Germline trimming cut 0 bases from V and 5 bases from J; bases unmatched to any gene: 4. This CDR3 is 14 amino acids long. Germline V gene data show CDR1 as SGHRS and CDR2 as YFSETQ. Here the CDR3 DNA reads TGCGCCAGCAGCTTGGGAGGGGGCGGAACTGAAGCTTTCTTT. Protein product: CASSLGGGGTEAFF.

This clone was seen a few times. This sequence joins TRBV5-6 and TRBJ2-3; no definite D call. Trimming took off 2 bases at V and 4 bases at J, with 8 bases between the two ends. This CDR3 spans 13 amino acids. Looked up from germline, CDR1 is SGHDT and CDR2 is YYEEEE. The CDR3 is CASSLREADTQYF. In DNA form, the CDR3 reads TGTGCCAGCAGCTTACGAGAGGCAGATACGCAGTATTTT.

The gene calls are TRBV7-2 and TRBJ2-3; TRBD2 is a possible D gene (5 bases). The germline V gene encodes CDR1 SGHTA and CDR2 FQGNSA. Trimming stripped 4 bases from V and 0 bases from J, with 8 bases between. This CDR3 is 14 amino acids long. The CDR3 sequence: CASSSSGSTDTQYF. For the CDR3, the DNA is TGTGCCAGCAGCTCGTCGGGGAGCACAGATACGCAGTATTTT.

V usage is TRBV27 and J usage is TRBJ1-2, with D unresolved. V lost 2 bases, J lost 2 bases, and 9 bases lay in between. The germline V gene encodes CDR1 MNHEY and CDR2 SMNVEV (reference sequence). This CDR3 is built from 14 residues. CDR3 nucleotide sequence: TGTGCCAGCAGTTTAACGGCAGGAAACTATGGCTACACCTTC. This codes for CASSLTAGNYGYTF.

V usage is TRBV4-2 and J usage is TRBJ1-1; no clear D gene. The CDR3 contains 15 residues. Trimming removed 0 bases at V and 0 bases at J, with 8 bases between. The germline gives CDR1 LGHNA, CDR2 YNFKEQ. The CDR3 here is CASSQDPGMNTEAFF. CDR3 sequence (DNA): TGTGCCAGCAGCCAAGATCCCGGGATGAACACTGAAGCTTTCTTT.

This chain connects TRBV10-3 to TRBJ2-7; tentatively, D is TRBD2 (6 bases). The CDR3 covers 13 residues. Germline lookup yields CDR1 ENHRY and CDR2 SYGVKD. Trimming removed 7 bases from V and 2 bases from J, with 12 bases in between. This CDR3 reads CAIKREAAYEQYF. The CDR3 nucleotides read TGTGCCATCAAGAGGGAGGCGGCCTACGAGCAGTACTTC.

This chain connects TRBV20-1 to TRBJ2-7; TRBD2 aligns across 8 bases. The CDR3 is made up of 14 amino acids. The V and J ends lost 3 bases and 4 bases, in that order; junction bases with no gene match: 8. Germline CDR1 and CDR2: DFQATT and SNEGSKA (reference sequence). CDR3 nucleotides: TGCAGTGCTAGTCGAACTAGCGGTACGTACGAGCAGTACTTC. It is translated as CSASRTSGTYEQYF.

The chain recombines TRBV2 with TRBJ1-2; TRBD1 aligns across 9 bases. V was pared by 8 bases and J by 7 bases, with 5 bases of the junction left unmatched. Looked up from germline, CDR1 is SNHLY and CDR2 is FYNNEI. This CDR3 is built from 12 residues. CDR3 DNA: TGTGCCAGCCGGGACAGGGTGGCTGGCTACACCTTC. Its translation is CASRDRVAGYTF.

Only one count was recorded for this clone. The rearrangement uses TRBV27 and TRBJ2-7; D uncertain. The V gene lost 6 bases and the J gene lost 0 bases, with 15 bases spanning the gap. CDR1 is MNHEY and CDR2 is SMNVEV in the germline V gene (reference sequence). The CDR3 length is 15 residues. The CDR3 DNA reads as TGTGCCAGCAGGAATCAAGAGAGTAACTCCTACGAGCAGTACTTC. This encodes CASRNQESNSYEQYF.

V and J are TRBV5-4 and TRBJ2-7, with 11 positions matching TRBD2. Germline V CDR1 and CDR2: SGHNT, YYREEE (reference sequence). V shed 0 bases, J shed 2 bases, and the junction held 10 bases outside the gene matches. The CDR3 sequence is 18 residues long. The CDR3 region has the DNA TGTGCCAGCAGCTTGGGATTGGCTAGCGGGAGGAGGGCCTACGAGCAGTACTTC. Its translation is CASSLGLASGRRAYEQYF.